This TCR beta chain was recorded in a study of T cells after yellow fever vaccination. Each CDR3 protein is one row after TCRdb ran MiXCR on the 5' RACE reads. This table holds nearly 350,000 distinct CDR3 sequences, roughly 8.3% found once. The CDR3 is made up of 11 amino acids. Between the trimmed V and J ends, which lost 10 bases and 1 base, there was a span of 9 bases. CDR1 is SGDLS, CDR2 YYNGEE, per germline. The V gene is TRBV9, the J gene TRBJ2-7, with a possible D match to TRBD2 (6 bases). The TCR sequence derives from a man younger than 35 who received the YFV17D yellow fever vaccine. Material: PBMCs, obtained more than 40 days after the first yellow fever vaccination. The CDR3 loop reads CASGDSYEQYF. DNA for the CDR3: TGTGCCTCGGGGGATTCCTACGAGCAGTACTTC.